The 3 T cell receptor beta chains below all came from one sample that was sequenced in a study of blood T cell repertoires in COVID-19. Produced via immunoSEQ multiplex PCR; TCRdb's table is partial and in-frame only. The sample contains 150,000 to 200,000 clones, 80% to 90% of which appear only once. The sample was peripheral blood. These receptors were collected from a woman aged 70-85 years with COVID-19, enrolled during active disease.

The chain links TRBV6-5 to TRBJ2-5; 8 bases fit TRBD1. Looked up from germline, CDR1 is MNHEY and CDR2 is SVGAGI. The CDR3 contains 15 residues. Trimming cost V 10 bases and J 0 bases; bases outside gene matches: 10. CDR3 nucleotides: TGTGCCACCATGAGGGGACAGGTCTACCAAGAGACCCAGTACTTC. Translating it yields CATMRGQVYQETQYF.

The rearrangement joins TRBV10-1 to TRBJ1-2; tentative D call: TRBD1 (6 bases). Trimming removed 5 bases at V and 7 bases at J, with 14 bases between. Per germline, CDR1 WNHNN and CDR2 SYGVQD (reference sequence). This CDR3 is 13 amino acids long. The CDR3 loop is CASSLTGSGGYTF. The CDR3 bases are TGCGCCAGCAGTCTAACAGGGAGCGGTGGCTACACCTTC.

The V and J genes are TRBV3-1 (or the pseudogene TRBV3-2) and TRBJ2-1; 8 bases line up with TRBD2. This CDR3 spans 15 amino acids. With V trimmed by 0 bases and J by 9 bases, 7 bases remained unmatched. Looked up from germline, CDR1 is LGHDT and CDR2 is YNNKEL (reference sequence). The CDR3, as DNA: TGTGCCAGCAGCCAAGAGGGAAGCGGGGGTAGTGAGCAGTTCTTC. Its translation is CASSQEGSGGSEQFF.